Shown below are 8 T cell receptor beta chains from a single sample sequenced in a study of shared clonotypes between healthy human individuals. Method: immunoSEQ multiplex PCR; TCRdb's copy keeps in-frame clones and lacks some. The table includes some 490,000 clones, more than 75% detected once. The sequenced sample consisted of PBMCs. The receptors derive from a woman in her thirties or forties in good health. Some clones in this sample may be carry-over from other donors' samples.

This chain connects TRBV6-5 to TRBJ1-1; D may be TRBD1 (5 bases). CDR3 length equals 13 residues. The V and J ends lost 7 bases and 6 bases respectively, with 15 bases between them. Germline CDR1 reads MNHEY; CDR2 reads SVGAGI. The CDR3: CASTQRGQPEAFF. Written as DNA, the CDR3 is TGTGCCAGCACTCAAAGGGGTCAGCCTGAAGCTTTCTTT.

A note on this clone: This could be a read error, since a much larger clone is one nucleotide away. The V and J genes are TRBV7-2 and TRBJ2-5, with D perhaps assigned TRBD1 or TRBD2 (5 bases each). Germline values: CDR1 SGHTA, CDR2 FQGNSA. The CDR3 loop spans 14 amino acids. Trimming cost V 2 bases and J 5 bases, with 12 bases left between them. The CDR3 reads CASSLQRGGETQYF. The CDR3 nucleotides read TGTGCCAGCAGCTTACAAAGGGGCGGGGAGACCCAGTACTTC. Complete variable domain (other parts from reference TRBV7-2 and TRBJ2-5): GAGVSQSPSNKVTEKGKDVELRCDPISGHTALYWYRQSLGQGLEFLIYFQGNSAPDKSGLPSDRFSAERTGGSVSTLTIQRTQQEDSAVYLCASSLQRGGETQYFGPGTRLLVL.

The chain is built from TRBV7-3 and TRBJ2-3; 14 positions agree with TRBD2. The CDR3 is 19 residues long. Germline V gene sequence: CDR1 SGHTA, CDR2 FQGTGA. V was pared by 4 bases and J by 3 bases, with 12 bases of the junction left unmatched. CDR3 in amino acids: CASSSAGGGLAGETDTQYF. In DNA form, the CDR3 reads TGTGCCAGCAGCTCCGCGGGAGGGGGACTAGCGGGAGAAACAGATACGCAGTATTTT. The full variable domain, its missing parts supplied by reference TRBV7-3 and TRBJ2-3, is GAGVSQTPSNKVTEKGKYVELRCDPISGHTALYWYRQSLGQGPEFLIYFQGTGAADDSGLPNDRFFAVRPEGSVSTLKIQRTERGDSAVYLCASSSAGGGLAGETDTQYFGPGTRLTVL.

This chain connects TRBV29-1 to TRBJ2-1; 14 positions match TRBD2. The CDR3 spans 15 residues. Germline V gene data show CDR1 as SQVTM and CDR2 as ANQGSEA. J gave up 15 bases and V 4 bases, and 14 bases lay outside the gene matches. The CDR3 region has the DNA TGCAGCGTTGCTGACCAGGGACTAGCGGGAGAAGTCACGTTCTTC. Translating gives CSVADQGLAGEVTFF.

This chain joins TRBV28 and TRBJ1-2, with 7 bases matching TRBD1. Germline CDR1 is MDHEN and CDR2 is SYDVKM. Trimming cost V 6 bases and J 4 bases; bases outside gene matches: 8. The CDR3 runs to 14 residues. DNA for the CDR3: TGTGCCAGCAGCACGGGACAGACCATCTATGGCTACACCTTC. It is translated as CASSTGQTIYGYTF.

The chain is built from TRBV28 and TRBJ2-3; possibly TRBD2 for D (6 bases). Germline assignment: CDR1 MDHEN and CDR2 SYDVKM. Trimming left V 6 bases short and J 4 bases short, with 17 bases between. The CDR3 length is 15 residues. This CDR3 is CASSPAGPSSDTQYF. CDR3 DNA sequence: TGTGCCAGCAGCCCGGCGGGGCCCTCGTCAGATACGCAGTATTTT. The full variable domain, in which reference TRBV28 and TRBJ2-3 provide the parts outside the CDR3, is DVKVTQSSRYLVKRTGEKVFLECVQDMDHENMFWYRQDPGLGLRLIYFSYDVKMKEKGDIPEGYSVSREKKERFSLILESASTNQTSMYLCASSPAGPSSDTQYFGPGTRLTVL.

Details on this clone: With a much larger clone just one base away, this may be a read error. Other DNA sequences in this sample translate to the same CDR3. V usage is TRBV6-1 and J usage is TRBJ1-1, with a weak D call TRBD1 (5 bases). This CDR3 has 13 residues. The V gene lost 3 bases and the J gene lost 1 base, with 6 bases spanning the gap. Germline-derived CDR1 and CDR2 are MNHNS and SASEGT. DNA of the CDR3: TGTGCCAGCAGTGACAGGGAGAACACTGAAGCTTTCTTT. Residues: CASSDRENTEAFF.

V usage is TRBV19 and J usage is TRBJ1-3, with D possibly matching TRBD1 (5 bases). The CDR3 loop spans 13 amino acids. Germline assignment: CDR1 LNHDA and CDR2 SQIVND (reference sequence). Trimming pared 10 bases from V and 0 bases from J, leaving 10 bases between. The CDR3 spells CATQDTSGNTIYF. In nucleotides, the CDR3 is TGTGCCACTCAGGACACCTCTGGAAACACCATATATTTT.